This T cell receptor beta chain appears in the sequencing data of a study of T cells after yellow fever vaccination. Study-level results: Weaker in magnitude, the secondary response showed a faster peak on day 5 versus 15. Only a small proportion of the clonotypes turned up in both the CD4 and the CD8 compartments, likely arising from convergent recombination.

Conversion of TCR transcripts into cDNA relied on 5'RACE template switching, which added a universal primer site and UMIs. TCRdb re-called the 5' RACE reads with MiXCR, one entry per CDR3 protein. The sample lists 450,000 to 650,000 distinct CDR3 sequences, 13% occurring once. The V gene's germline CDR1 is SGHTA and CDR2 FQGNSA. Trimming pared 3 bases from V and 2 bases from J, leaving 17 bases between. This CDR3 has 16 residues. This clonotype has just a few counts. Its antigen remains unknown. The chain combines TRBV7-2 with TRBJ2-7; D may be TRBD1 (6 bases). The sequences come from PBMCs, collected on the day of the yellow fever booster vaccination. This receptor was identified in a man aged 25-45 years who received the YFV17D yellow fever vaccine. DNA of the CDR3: TGTGCCAGCAGCTTCCGTGGGGTCAGGGGAGCCTACGAGCAGTACTTC. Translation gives CASSFRGVRGAYEQYF. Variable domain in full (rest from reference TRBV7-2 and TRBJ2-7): GAGVSQSPSNKVTEKGKDVELRCDPISGHTALYWYRQSLGQGLEFLIYFQGNSAPDKSGLPSDRFSAERTGGSVSTLTIQRTQQEDSAVYLCASSFRGVRGAYEQYFGPGTRLTVT.